This T cell receptor (beta chain) was captured in a study of OX40 agonist ivuxolimab in advanced cancers. Study-wide context: A mean age of around 60 years, range roughly 23 to 85, was recorded, and over 65% were male. General study results and limits: It was not determined which antigens were specifically recognized by the peripheral T cells that had undergone clonal expansion. At 0.1 to 3.0 mg/kg and by week 6, clonal expansion occurred in CD4+ and CD8+ blood T cells.

This CDR3 spans 15 amino acids. V lost 4 bases to trimming and J lost 4 bases; unmatched junction nucleotides: 5. CDR1 and CDR2 (germline): SGHRS, YFSETQ. With baseline, cycle 4 day 1, and cycle 7 day 1 as timepoints, blood was sampled. Assay used: immunoSEQ multiplex PCR; TCRdb lists only in-frame clones, some missing. The top ten hold around 15% of the sample, which has about 60,000 clones, about 89% seen once. On this clone itself: Antigen: not known.

The source was CD4+ or CD8+ T cells sorted from blood, collected in a trial of the OX40 agonist ivuxolimab. This clonotype was sampled from an adult with an advanced solid tumor such as melanoma, head and neck, liver or kidney cancer. The chain links TRBV5-1 to TRBJ2-2, with TRBD2 matching 9 bases. CDR3 sequence: CASSPSGTSTGELFF. The DNA of the CDR3 is TGCGCCAGCAGCCCTAGCGGGACGAGCACCGGGGAGCTGTTTTTT. The entire variable domain, with the rest obtained from reference TRBV5-1 and TRBJ2-2, is as follows: KAGVTQTPRYLIKTRGQQVTLSCSPISGHRSVSWYQQTPGQGLQFLFEYFSETQRNKGNFPGRFSGRQFSNSRSEMNVSTLELGDSALYLCASSPSGTSTGELFFGEGSRLTVL.